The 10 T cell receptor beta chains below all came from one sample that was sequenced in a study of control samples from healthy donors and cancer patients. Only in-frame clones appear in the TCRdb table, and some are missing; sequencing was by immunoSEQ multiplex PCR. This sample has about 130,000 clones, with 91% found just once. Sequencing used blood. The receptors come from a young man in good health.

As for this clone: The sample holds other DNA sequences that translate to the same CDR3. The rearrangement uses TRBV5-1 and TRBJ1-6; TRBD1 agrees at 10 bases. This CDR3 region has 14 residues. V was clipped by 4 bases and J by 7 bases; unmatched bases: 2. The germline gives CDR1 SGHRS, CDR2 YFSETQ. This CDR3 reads CASSLGQGNSPLHF. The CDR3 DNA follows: TGCGCCAGCAGCCTGGGACAGGGGAATTCACCCCTCCACTTT.

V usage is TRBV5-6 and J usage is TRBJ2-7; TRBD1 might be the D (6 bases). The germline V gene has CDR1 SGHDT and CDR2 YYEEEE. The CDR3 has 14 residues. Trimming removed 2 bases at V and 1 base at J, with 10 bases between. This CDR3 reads CASSLQGGSYEQYF. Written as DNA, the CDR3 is TGTGCCAGCAGCTTACAGGGCGGTTCCTACGAGCAGTACTTC. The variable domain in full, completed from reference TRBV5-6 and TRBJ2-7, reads DAGVTQSPTHLIKTRGQQVTLRCSPKSGHDTVSWYQQALGQGPQFIFQYYEEEERQRGNFPDRFSGHQFPNYSSELNVNALLLGDSALYLCASSLQGGSYEQYFGPGTRLTVT.

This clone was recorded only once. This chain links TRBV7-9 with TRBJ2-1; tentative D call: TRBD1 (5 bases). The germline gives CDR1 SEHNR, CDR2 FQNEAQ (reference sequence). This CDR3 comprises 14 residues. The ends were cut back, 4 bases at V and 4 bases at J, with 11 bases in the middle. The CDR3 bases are TGTGCCAGCAGCTCCCGACAGCGATACAATGAGCAGTTCTTC. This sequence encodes CASSSRQRYNEQFF.

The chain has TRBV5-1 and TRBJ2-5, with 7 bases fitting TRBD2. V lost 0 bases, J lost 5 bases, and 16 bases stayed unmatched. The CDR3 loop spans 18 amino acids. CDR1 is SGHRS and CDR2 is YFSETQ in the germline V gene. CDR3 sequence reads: CASSLGGASGAVGETQYF. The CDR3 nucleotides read TGCGCCAGCAGCTTGGGTGGGGCTAGCGGTGCCGTGGGGGAGACCCAGTACTTC.

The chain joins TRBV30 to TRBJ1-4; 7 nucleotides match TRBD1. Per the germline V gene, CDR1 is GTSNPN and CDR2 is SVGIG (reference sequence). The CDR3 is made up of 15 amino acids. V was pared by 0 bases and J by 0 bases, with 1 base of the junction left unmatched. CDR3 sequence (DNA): TGTGCCTGGAGTGTAGGGACAGCAACTAATGAAAAACTGTTTTTT. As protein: CAWSVGTATNEKLFF. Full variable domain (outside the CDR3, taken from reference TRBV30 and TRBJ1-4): SQTIHQWPATLVQPVGSPLSLECTVEGTSNPNLYWYRQAAGRGLQLLFYSVGIGQISSEVPQNLSASRPQDRQFILSSKKLLLSDSGFYLCAWSVGTATNEKLFFGSGTQLSVL.

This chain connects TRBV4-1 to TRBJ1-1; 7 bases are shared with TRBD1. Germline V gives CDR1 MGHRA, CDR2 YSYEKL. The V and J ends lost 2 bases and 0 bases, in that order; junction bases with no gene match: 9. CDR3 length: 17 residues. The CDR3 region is CASSQNKGTAMNTEAFF. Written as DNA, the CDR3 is TGCGCCAGCAGCCAAAACAAAGGGACAGCGATGAACACTGAAGCTTTCTTT.

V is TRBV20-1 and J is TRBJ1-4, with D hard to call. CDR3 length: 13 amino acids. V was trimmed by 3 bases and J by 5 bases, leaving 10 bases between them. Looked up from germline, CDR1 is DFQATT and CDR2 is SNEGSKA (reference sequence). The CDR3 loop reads CSASMTDNEKLFF. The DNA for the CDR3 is TGCAGTGCTAGTATGACGGACAATGAAAAACTGTTTTTT.

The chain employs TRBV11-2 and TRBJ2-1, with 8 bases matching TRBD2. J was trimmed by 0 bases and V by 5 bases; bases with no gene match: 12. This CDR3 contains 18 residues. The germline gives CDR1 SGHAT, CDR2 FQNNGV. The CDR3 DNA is TGTGCCAGCAGCCGCCGGGCTAGCGGGTCCAGCTCCTACAATGAGCAGTTCTTC. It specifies CASSRRASGSSSYNEQFF. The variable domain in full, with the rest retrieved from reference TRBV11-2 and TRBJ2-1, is EAGVAQSPRYKIIEKRQSVAFWCNPISGHATLYWYQQILGQGPKLLIQFQNNGVVDDSQLPKDRFSAERLKGVDSTLKIQPAKLEDSAVYLCASSRRASGSSSYNEQFFGPGTRLTVL.

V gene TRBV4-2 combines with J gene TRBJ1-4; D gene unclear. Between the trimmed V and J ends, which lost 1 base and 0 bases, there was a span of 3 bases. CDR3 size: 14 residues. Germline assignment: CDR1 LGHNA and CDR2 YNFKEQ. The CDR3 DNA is TGTGCCAGCAGCCAAGTCTCAACTAATGAAAAACTGTTTTTT. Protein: CASSQVSTNEKLFF.

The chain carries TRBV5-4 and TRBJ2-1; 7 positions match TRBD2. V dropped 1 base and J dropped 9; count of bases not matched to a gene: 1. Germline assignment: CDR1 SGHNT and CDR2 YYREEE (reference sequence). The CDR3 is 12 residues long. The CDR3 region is CASSLWGGEQFF. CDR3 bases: TGTGCCAGCAGCTTGTGGGGGGGTGAGCAGTTCTTC.